This TCR beta chain was observed in a study of blood T cell repertoires in COVID-19. In the study overall: Material from acute and convalescent COVID-19 was sourced from the United States, Italy and Spain. The analysed material was cDNA or gDNA that came from T cells, B-cell-depleted T cells, or PBMCs.

In the original analysis: Estimation of nucleated cell counts was performed using reference gene primer amplification. Method: immunoSEQ multiplex PCR; TCRdb's copy keeps in-frame clones and lacks some. The DNA was the basis for D and trimming; V, J and clone size are from that table. Here the sample spans fewer than 350,000 clones, approximately 86% being singletons. The origin of this receptor is a man younger than 30 with active or convalescent COVID-19. Sequencing used peripheral blood.

The chain's CDR3 is CASSIKVLATYEQFF. CDR3 DNA: TGTGCCAGTAGTATCAAAGTCCTAGCGACCTATGAGCAGTTCTTC. The chain recombines TRBV19 with TRBJ2-1, with a tentative D call TRBD2 (6 bases). V shed 3 bases and J shed 8 bases, with 17 bases lying between them. The germline CDR1 and CDR2 sequences are LNHDA and SQIVND (reference sequence). This CDR3 has 15 residues.